The 16 T cell receptor beta chains given below trace back to one sample, sequenced in a study of OX40 agonist ivuxolimab in advanced cancers. Profiling relied on immunoSEQ multiplex PCR, and the TCRdb table lists in-frame clones only, not all of them. The profile shows about 81,000 clones, 84% of them singletons. The source material was CD4+ or CD8+ T cells sorted from blood, sampled in a trial of the OX40 agonist ivuxolimab. These receptors originate from an adult with an advanced solid tumor such as melanoma, head and neck, liver or kidney cancer.

The genes are TRBV7-2 and TRBJ2-5; no clear D. The J call could be wrong; TRBJ2-7 is a better fit for the DNA end. This CDR3 comprises 15 residues. Germline values: CDR1 SGHTA, CDR2 FQGNSA. The DNA for the CDR3 is TGTGCCAGCAGCTTAGATCCGGGCTCCCCCTACGAGCAGTACTTC. This translates into CASSLDPGSPYEQYF.

This sequence joins TRBV7-6 and TRBJ2-7, with D possibly TRBD1 on 5 matching bases. The CDR3 is 14 residues long. Germline V gene lookup returns CDR1 SGHVS and CDR2 FNYEAQ. V was shortened by 1 base and J by 3 bases, with 10 bases between the two germline ends. CDR3 amino acids: CASSLEGISYEQYV. CDR3 coding DNA: TGTGCCAGCAGCTTAGAGGGGATCAGCTACGAGCAGTACGTC.

The gene calls are TRBV28 and TRBJ2-7; D is tentatively TRBD1 or TRBD2 (5 bases each). This CDR3 comprises 15 residues. The V gene's germline CDR1 is MDHEN and CDR2 SYDVKM. V shed 6 bases and J shed 6 bases, with 21 bases lying between them. The DNA of the CDR3 is TGTGCCAGCAGCACACCGGGGACGGCGATCGGCGAGCAGTACTTC. Protein sequence: CASSTPGTAIGEQYF.

V is TRBV28 and J is TRBJ2-6; maybe TRBD1 (6 bases). Trimming cost V 5 bases and J 1 base, with 21 bases left between them. Looked up from germline, CDR1 is MDHEN and CDR2 is SYDVKM. This CDR3 is built from 19 residues. The DNA for the CDR3 is TGTGCCAGCAGTCCCCCGGGTGGACAGTCCCCTTCTGGGGCCAACGTCCTGACTTTC. It yields the protein CASSPPGGQSPSGANVLTF.

The V gene is TRBV4-1, the J gene TRBJ1-2; D remains unclear. V was pared by 1 base and J by 7 bases, with 16 bases between. This CDR3 contains 15 residues. Germline assignment: CDR1 MGHRA and CDR2 YSYEKL. CDR3 loop: CASSQAHPLASGYTF. CDR3 coding DNA: TGCGCCAGCAGCCAAGCCCACCCACTCGCGAGTGGCTACACCTTC.

This chain joins TRBV10-3 and TRBJ2-1, with TRBD1 identical over 9 bases. The CDR3 has 15 amino acids. Trimming took 4 bases from V and 3 from J; bases not matched to a gene: 4. CDR1 and CDR2 (germline): ENHRY, SYGVKD. This CDR3 is CAISVSTGGYNEQFF. In nucleotides, the CDR3 is TGTGCCATCAGTGTTTCGACAGGGGGCTACAATGAGCAGTTCTTC.

J is TRBJ1-2 and V is TRBV30; 7 bases line up with TRBD1. This CDR3 region has 15 residues. Losses at the gene ends were 0 bases for V and 2 bases for J; bases not matched to a gene: 6. Germline V gene lookup returns CDR1 GTSNPN and CDR2 SVGIG (reference sequence). The CDR3 region has the DNA TGTGCCTGGAGTGTAGCGGGACAGATAAACTATGGCTACACCTTC. This encodes CAWSVAGQINYGYTF. The whole variable domain, remainder taken from reference TRBV30 and TRBJ1-2, is SQTIHQWPATLVQPVGSPLSLECTVEGTSNPNLYWYRQAAGRGLQLLFYSVGIGQISSEVPQNLSASRPQDRQFILSSKKLLLSDSGFYLCAWSVAGQINYGYTFGSGTRLTVV.

This clone was detected once. V is TRBV25-1 and J is TRBJ2-2, with a tentative D call TRBD1 (6 bases). CDR1 MGHDK and CDR2 SYGVNS come from the germline V gene. This CDR3 spans 15 amino acids. Trimming left V 2 bases short and J 4 bases short, with 11 bases between. The CDR3 protein is CASSERQGITGELFF. The CDR3 DNA is TGTGCCAGCAGTGAACGGCAGGGGATCACCGGGGAGCTGTTTTTT.

This chain connects TRBV28 to TRBJ2-7; D not resolved. Looked up from germline, CDR1 is MDHEN and CDR2 is SYDVKM. Between the trimmed V and J ends, which lost 5 bases and 1 base, there was a span of 12 bases. This CDR3 comprises 14 residues. Here the CDR3 DNA reads TGTGCCAGCAGTATGATGGCTGGGTCCTACGAGCAGTACGTC. It specifies CASSMMAGSYEQYV.

As to this clone: This specimen includes other DNA sequences encoding the same CDR3. This CDR3 reads CASSQAGMNTEAFF. The CDR3 DNA reads TGTGCCAGCAGCCAGGCTGGGATGAACACTGAAGCTTTCTTT. The chain couples TRBV14 to TRBJ1-1, with unresolved D. V was pared by 3 bases and J by 0 bases, with 8 bases between. The CDR3 has 14 amino acids. CDR1 and CDR2 from the germline V gene are SGHDN and FVKESK.

The chain combines TRBV7-9 with TRBJ2-7; 8 bases map to TRBD1. J lost 3 bases, V lost 7 bases, and 5 bases had no gene match. CDR1 and CDR2 (germline): SEHNR, FQNEAQ (reference sequence). The CDR3 consists of 13 residues. CDR3 nucleotide sequence: TGTGCCAGCAACGGACAGGGATACTACGAGCAGTACTTC. Its translation: CASNGQGYYEQYF.

The chain is built from TRBV7-8 and TRBJ2-7; no definite D call. CDR1 is SGHVS and CDR2 is FQNEAQ in the germline V gene. The CDR3 is made up of 16 amino acids. V was pared by 2 bases and J by 0 bases, with 14 bases between. CDR3 loop: CASSLLWSDVSYEQYF. The CDR3 nucleotides are TGTGCCAGCAGCTTATTATGGTCGGACGTCTCCTACGAGCAGTACTTC.

A few counts support this clone. V gene TRBV19 combines with J gene TRBJ2-7, with D possibly TRBD1 on 6 matching bases. Germline V gene data show CDR1 as LNHDA and CDR2 as SQIVND (reference sequence). V was clipped by 8 bases and J by 5 bases, with 19 bases between them. The CDR3 sequence is 14 residues long. The CDR3 sequence is CASGGDNRDHEQYF. The CDR3, as DNA: TGTGCCAGTGGTGGAGACAACAGGGATCACGAGCAGTACTTC.

V gene TRBV27 combines with J gene TRBJ2-5, with D tentatively TRBD1 (5 bases). V lost 3 bases and J 4 bases, leaving 9 bases between the germline ends. CDR3 length: 13 residues. Germline CDR1 reads MNHEY; CDR2 reads SMNVEV (reference sequence). The chain's CDR3 is CASSFQGRETQYF. The CDR3 nucleotides are TGTGCCAGCAGTTTCCAGGGCCGAGAGACCCAGTACTTC.

The chain links TRBV20-1 to TRBJ1-2; no clear D. The CDR3 runs to 10 residues. Germline CDR1 reads DFQATT; CDR2 reads SNEGSKA (reference sequence). CDR3 region: CRTAGYGYTF. The CDR3 DNA sequence: TGCAGGACCGCAGGATATGGCTACACCTTC.

This chain uses TRBV7-6 with TRBJ1-5; D may be TRBD1 (6 bases). The CDR3 runs 15 residues. The V end lost 2 bases, the J end lost 2 bases, and 10 bases lay between the germline ends. Per the germline V gene, CDR1 is SGHVS and CDR2 is FNYEAQ. For the CDR3, the DNA is TGTGCCAGCAGCTTAAGGGGGAGCGGCAATCAGCCCCAGCATTTT. This translates into CASSLRGSGNQPQHF. The full variable domain, rest sourced from reference TRBV7-6 and TRBJ1-5, is GAGVSQSPRYKVTKRGQDVALRCDPISGHVSLYWYRQALGQGPEFLTYFNYEAQQDKSGLPNDRFSAERPEGSISTLTIQRTEQRDSAMYRCASSLRGSGNQPQHFGDGTRLSIL.